These 2 T cell receptor beta chains were sequenced from one sample in a study of siplizumab effects on memory and regulatory T cells. This table comes from immunoSEQ multiplex PCR, and its TCRdb copy is limited to in-frame clones, with some not included. The data contain fewer than 120,000 clones, roughly 92% of them singletons. The sample taken for sequencing was CD4+ T cells sorted from blood. The receptors come from a human donor in good health.

The chain combines TRBV5-4 with TRBJ1-1, with unresolved D. This CDR3 contains 13 residues. From germline, CDR1 is SGHNT and CDR2 YYREEE (reference sequence). The germline V and J ends were trimmed by 1 base and 6 bases, with 10 bases remaining between them. The CDR3 nucleotides read TGTGCCAGCAGCTTGATTGGGTCCCCTGAAGCTTTCTTT. Translating gives CASSLIGSPEAFF.

The chain joins TRBV6-5 to TRBJ2-7; 8 positions match TRBD2. The V gene end was trimmed by 5 bases and the J gene end by 0 bases; junction bases not matched to a gene: 6. CDR3 length: 15 residues. CDR1 and CDR2 from the germline V gene are MNHEY and SVGAGI. This chain's CDR3 is CASSRRLALSYEQYF. The DNA for the CDR3 is TGTGCCAGCAGTCGTAGACTAGCGCTCTCCTACGAGCAGTACTTC.